This T cell receptor (beta chain) originates from a study of T cells expressing NK-cell markers. Points from the study as a whole: For a handful of donors, these clonotypes were likewise the leading ones in the CD3+CD56-NKG2C+ fraction. Whether the expanded NKG2C+ T cell clones recognized HCMV remained unclear. Among CD8+ T cells from several donors, dominant NKG2C+ clonotypes accounted for about 1.0-7.0%.

Scientists made TCR beta cDNA using 5'RACE template switching with UMIs. Reanalyzing the 5' RACE reads, TCRdb keeps one entry per CDR3 protein, without DNA. The listing records 550,000 or so distinct CDR3 sequences. Details on this clonotype: Its antigen remains unidentified.

The CDR3 extends over 12 amino acids. CDR1 and CDR2 (germline): LGHDT, YNNKEL (reference sequence). The sequenced sample consisted of blood T cells: a sorted CD56 or NKG2C T cell subset, CD4+ or CD8+ T cells, or bulk PBMC T cells (not recorded which). This receptor was taken from a man between 18 and 35 years old in good health. This rearrangement joins TRBV3-1 to TRBJ2-7. CDR3 sequence reads: CASGRGDYEQYF.